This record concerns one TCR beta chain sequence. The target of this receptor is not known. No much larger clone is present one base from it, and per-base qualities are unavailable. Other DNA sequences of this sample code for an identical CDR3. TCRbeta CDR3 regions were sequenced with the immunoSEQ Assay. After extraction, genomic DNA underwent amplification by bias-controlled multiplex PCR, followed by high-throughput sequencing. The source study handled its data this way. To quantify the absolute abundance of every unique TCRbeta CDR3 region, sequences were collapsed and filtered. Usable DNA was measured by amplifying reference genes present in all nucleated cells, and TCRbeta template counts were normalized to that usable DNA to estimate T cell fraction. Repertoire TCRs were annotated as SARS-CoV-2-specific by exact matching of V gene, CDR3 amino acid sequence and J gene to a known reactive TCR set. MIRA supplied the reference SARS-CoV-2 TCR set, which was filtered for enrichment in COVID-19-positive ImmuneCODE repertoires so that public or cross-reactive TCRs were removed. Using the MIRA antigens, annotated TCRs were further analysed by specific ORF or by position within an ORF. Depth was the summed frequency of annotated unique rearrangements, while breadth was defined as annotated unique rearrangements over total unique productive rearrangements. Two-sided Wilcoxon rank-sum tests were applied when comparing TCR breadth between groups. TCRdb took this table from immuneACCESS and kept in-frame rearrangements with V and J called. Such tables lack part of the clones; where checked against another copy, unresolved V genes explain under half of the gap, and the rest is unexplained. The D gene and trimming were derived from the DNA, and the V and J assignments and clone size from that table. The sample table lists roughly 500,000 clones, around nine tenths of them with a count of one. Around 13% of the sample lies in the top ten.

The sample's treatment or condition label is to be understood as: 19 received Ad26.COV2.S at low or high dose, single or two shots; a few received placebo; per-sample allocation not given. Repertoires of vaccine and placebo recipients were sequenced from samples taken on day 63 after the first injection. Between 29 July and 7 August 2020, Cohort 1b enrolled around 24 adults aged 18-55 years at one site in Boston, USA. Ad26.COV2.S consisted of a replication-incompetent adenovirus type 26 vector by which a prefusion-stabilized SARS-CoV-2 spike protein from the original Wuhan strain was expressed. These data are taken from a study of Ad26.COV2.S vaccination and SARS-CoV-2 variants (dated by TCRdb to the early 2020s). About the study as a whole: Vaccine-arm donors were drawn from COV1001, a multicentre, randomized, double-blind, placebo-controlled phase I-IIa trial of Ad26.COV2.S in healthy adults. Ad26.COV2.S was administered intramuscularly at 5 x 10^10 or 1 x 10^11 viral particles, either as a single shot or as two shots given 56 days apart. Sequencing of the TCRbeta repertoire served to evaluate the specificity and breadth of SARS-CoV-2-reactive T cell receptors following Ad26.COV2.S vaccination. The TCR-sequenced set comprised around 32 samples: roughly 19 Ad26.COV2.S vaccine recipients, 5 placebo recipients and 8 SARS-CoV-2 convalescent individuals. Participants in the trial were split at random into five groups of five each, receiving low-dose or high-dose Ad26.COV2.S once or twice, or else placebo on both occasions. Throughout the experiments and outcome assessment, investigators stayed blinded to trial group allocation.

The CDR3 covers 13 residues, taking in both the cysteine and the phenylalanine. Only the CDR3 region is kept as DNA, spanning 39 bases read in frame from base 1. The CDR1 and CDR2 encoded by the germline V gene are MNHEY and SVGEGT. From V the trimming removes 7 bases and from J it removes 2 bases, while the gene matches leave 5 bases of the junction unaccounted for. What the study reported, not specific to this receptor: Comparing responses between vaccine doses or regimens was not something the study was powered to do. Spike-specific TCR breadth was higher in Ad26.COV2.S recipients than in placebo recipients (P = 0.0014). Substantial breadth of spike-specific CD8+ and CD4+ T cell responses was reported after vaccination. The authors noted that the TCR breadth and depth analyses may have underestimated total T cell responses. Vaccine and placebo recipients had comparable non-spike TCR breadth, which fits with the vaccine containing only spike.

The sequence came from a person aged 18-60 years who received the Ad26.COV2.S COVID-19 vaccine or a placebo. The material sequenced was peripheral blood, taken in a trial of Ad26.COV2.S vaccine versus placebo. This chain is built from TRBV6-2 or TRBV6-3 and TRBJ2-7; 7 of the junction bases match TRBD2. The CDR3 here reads CASTPSGTYEQYF. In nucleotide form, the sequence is TGTGCCAGCACCCCTAGCGGAACCTACGAGCAGTACTTC.